This T cell receptor (beta chain) was identified in a study of technical replicates of blood from a few donors. Clones were sequenced by immunoSEQ multiplex PCR, and TCRdb holds only the in-frame ones, with some missing. The table has 65,000 to 85,000 clones, approximately 97% seen once. The CDR3 consists of 17 residues. The trim removed 0 bases at V and 5 bases at J, leaving 10 bases unmatched. Germline CDR1 reads KGHSH; CDR2 reads LQKENI. The source of this sequence is a human donor in good health. The sample comprised T cells isolated from PBMCs. V is TRBV18 and J is TRBJ2-1, with 7 bases fitting TRBD2. CDR3 residues: CASSPPKGGGLNNEQFF. The CDR3 nucleotides are TGTGCCAGCTCACCACCGAAGGGCGGGGGACTTAACAATGAGCAGTTCTTC.